The clone carrying this T cell receptor (beta chain) was counted a few times. The data derive from a study of OX40 agonist ivuxolimab in advanced cancers. Study context: People in dose escalation had one of these cancers: hepatocellular carcinoma, melanoma, renal cell or head and neck cancer.

Trimming removed 8 bases from V and 4 bases from J; junction bases left unmatched: 7. In germline, CDR1 is MNHNS, CDR2 SASEGT. The CDR3 spans 15 residues. Some clones are missing from TCRdb's copy, which holds only in-frame ones; the method was immunoSEQ multiplex PCR. The sample has over 75,000 clones, 80% to 95% seen once. The TCR comes from an adult with an advanced solid tumor such as melanoma, head and neck, liver or kidney cancer. The material was CD4+ or CD8+ T cells sorted from blood, obtained in a trial of the OX40 agonist ivuxolimab. The chain employs TRBV6-1 and TRBJ2-6; TRBD2 agrees at 8 bases. The CDR3 sequence is CASGVGGAGANVLTF. DNA for the CDR3: TGTGCCAGCGGCGTCGGGGGGGCCGGGGCCAACGTCCTGACTTTC.